The 8 T cell receptor beta chains reported below all come from one sample, sequenced in a study of cytomegalovirus exposure and HLA in healthy donors. The PCR was carried out with 60 Vbeta primers and 13 Jbeta primers. The protocol was immunoSEQ multiplex PCR, while the TCRdb copy is restricted to in-frame clones and leaves out a portion. In the table there are approximately 140,000 clones, approximately 82% of which are singletons. Sample: PBMCs. The receptors were sampled from a man aged 18 to 35 in good health and CMV-seropositive.

A note on this clone: This sample includes further DNA sequences coding for the same CDR3. V is TRBV11-2 and J is TRBJ2-1, with D hard to call. Germline CDR1 is SGHAT and CDR2 is FQNNGV. V dropped 5 bases and J dropped 0 bases, with 11 bases sitting between them. This CDR3 contains 15 residues. The chain's CDR3 is CASSPGVSSYNEQFF. CDR3 nucleotide sequence: TGTGCCAGCAGCCCCGGAGTGAGCTCCTACAATGAGCAGTTCTTC.

The rearrangement uses TRBV18 and TRBJ1-4; D possibly corresponds to TRBD1 (6 bases). V was shortened by 6 bases and J by 0 bases, with 14 bases between the two germline ends. CDR1 is KGHSH, CDR2 LQKENI, per germline. The CDR3 covers 16 residues. In DNA, the CDR3 is TGTGCCAGCTCCCGTGGACAGCCTTCAACTAATGAAAAACTGTTTTTT. Translation gives CASSRGQPSTNEKLFF.

In nucleotides, the CDR3 is TGTGCCAGCAGCCCCTGGCGGGAGGGGTCCTACGAGCAGTACTTC. This gives the protein CASSPWREGSYEQYF. The chain employs TRBV2 and TRBJ2-7; 9 bases align to TRBD2. Germline loops: CDR1 SNHLY, CDR2 FYNNEI. The CDR3 contains 15 residues. Trimming cost V 6 bases and J 1 base; bases outside gene matches: 7.

This chain connects TRBV7-9 to TRBJ2-7, with 12 bases fitting TRBD2. In germline, CDR1 is SEHNR, CDR2 FQNEAQ (reference sequence). The V and J ends lost 5 bases and 0 bases, in that order; junction bases with no gene match: 2. CDR3 length: 15 residues. The CDR3 nucleotides are TGTGCCAGCAGCAAGACTAGCGGGGGCTCCTACGAGCAGTACTTC. Amino acid sequence: CASSKTSGGSYEQYF.

The genes are TRBV6-5 and TRBJ2-7; 8 bases fit TRBD1. CDR3 length: 14 amino acids. The germline CDR1 and CDR2 sequences are MNHEY and SVGAGI. J gave up 5 bases and V 2 bases, and 5 bases lay outside the gene matches. As DNA, the CDR3 is TGTGCCAGCAGTTACGGGCAGGGGGCTAACGAGCAGTACTTC. The encoded protein is CASSYGQGANEQYF.

This clone was observed a single time. The rearrangement joins TRBV18 to TRBJ1-2; D ambiguous. The CDR3 is made up of 16 amino acids. Trimming removed 3 bases from V and 4 bases from J, with 18 bases in between. Germline V gene lookup returns CDR1 KGHSH and CDR2 LQKENI. In DNA, the CDR3 is TGTGCCAGCTCACCCGAGCACAGAACCACAGTCTATGGCTACACCTTC. Its protein product is CASSPEHRTTVYGYTF.

The chain combines TRBV28 with TRBJ2-1, with D perhaps matching TRBD2 (6 bases). The CDR3 extends over 19 amino acids. Trimming removed 4 bases from V and 5 bases from J, with 27 bases in between. Germline values: CDR1 MDHEN, CDR2 SYDVKM. CDR3: CASSSLLATPARSNNEQFF. CDR3 DNA sequence: TGTGCCAGCAGTTCCCTTCTAGCGACCCCTGCTAGGAGCAACAATGAGCAGTTCTTC.

This clone has a single count. The chain combines TRBV28 with TRBJ2-7; 9 nucleotides align to TRBD1. The germline CDR1 and CDR2 sequences are MDHEN and SYDVKM. This CDR3 has 14 amino acids. V lost 4 bases to trimming and J lost 6 bases; unmatched junction nucleotides: 7. In DNA, the CDR3 is TGTGCCAGCAGTTGGGGTACAGGGGGCGCCGAGCAGTACTTC. Protein: CASSWGTGGAEQYF.